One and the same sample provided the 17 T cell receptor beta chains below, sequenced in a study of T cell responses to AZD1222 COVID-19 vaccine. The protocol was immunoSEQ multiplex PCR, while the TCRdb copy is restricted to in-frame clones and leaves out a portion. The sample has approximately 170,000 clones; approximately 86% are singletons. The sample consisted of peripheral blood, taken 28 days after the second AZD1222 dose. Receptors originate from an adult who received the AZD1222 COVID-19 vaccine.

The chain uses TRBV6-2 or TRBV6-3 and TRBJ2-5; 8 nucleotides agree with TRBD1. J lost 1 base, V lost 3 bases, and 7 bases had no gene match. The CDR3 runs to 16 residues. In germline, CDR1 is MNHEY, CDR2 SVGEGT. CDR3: CASSYFGTGRQETQYF. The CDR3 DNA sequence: TGTGCCAGCAGTTATTTCGGGACAGGCCGCCAAGAGACCCAGTACTTC.

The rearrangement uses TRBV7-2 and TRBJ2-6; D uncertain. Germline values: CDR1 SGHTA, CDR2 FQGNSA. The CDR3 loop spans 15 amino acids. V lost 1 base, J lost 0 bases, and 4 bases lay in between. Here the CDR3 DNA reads TGTGCCAGCAGCTTAGATATCTCTGGGGCCAACGTCCTGACTTTC. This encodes CASSLDISGANVLTF.

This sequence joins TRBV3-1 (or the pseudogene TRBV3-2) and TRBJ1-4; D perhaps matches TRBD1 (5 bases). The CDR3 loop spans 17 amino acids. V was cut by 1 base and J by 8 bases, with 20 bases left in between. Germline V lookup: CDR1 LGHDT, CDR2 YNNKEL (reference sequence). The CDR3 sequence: CASSQGLGAGGREKLFF. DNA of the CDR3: TGTGCCAGCAGCCAAGGCCTCGGGGCAGGAGGTAGGGAAAAACTGTTTTTT.

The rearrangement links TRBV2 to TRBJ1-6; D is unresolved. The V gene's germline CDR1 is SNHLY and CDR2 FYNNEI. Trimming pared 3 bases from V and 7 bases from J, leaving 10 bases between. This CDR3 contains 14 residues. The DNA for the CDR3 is TGTGCCAGCAGTGAGGTACAGTTGAATTCACCCCTCCACTTT. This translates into CASSEVQLNSPLHF.

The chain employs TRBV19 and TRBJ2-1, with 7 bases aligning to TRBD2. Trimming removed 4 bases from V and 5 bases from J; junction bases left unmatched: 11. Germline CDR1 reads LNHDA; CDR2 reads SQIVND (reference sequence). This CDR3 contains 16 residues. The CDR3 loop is CASSSPFGTTNNEQFF. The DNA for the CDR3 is TGTGCCAGTAGTAGCCCATTCGGGACTACCAACAATGAGCAGTTCTTC. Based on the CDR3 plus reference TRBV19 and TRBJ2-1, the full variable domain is DGGITQSPKYLFRKEGQNVTLSCEQNLNHDAMYWYRQDPGQGLRLIYYSQIVNDFQKGDIAEGYSVSREKKESFPLTVTSAQKNPTAFYLCASSSPFGTTNNEQFFGPGTRLTVL.

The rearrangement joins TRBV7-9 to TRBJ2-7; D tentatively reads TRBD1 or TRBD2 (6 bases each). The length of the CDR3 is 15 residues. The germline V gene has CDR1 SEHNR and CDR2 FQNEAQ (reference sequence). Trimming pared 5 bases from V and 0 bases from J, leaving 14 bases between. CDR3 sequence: CASSPGGRSSYEQYF. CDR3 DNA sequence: TGTGCCAGCAGCCCCGGGGGCCGGAGCTCCTACGAGCAGTACTTC.

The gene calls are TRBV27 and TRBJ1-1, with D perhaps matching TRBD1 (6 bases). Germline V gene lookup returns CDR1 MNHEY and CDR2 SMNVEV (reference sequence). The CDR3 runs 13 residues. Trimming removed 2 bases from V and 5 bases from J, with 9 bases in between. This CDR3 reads CASSLQGNTEAFF. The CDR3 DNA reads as TGTGCCAGCAGTTTACAGGGGAATACTGAAGCTTTCTTT.

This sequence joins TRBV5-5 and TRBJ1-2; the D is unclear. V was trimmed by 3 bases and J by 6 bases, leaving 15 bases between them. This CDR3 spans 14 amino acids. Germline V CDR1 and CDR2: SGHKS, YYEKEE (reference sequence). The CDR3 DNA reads TGTGCCAGCAGCTATAGGACGACCGCCGATGGCTACACCTTC. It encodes CASSYRTTADGYTF.

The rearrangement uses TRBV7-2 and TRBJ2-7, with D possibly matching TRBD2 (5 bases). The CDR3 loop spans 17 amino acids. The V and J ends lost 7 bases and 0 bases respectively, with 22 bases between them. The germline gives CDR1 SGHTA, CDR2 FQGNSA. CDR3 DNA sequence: TGTGCCAGCACCTCTCGAGGGTCCGCGGTAAGCTCCTACGAGCAGTACTTC. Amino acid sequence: CASTSRGSAVSSYEQYF.

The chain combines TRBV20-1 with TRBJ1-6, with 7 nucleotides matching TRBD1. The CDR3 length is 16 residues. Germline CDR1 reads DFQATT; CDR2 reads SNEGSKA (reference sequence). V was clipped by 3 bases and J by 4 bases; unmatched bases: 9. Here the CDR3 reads CSASGATGLYNSPLHF. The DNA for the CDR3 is TGCAGTGCTAGTGGCGCGACAGGGTTATATAATTCACCCCTCCACTTT.

The CDR3 protein is CASSLGTGVTEAFF. CDR3 sequence (DNA): TGTGCCAGCAGCTTGGGTACAGGGGTCACTGAAGCTTTCTTT. The rearrangement uses TRBV5-6 and TRBJ1-1, with 7 bases matching TRBD1. The CDR3 extends over 14 amino acids. V shed 0 bases and J 4 bases; nucleotides not matched to a gene: 3. Germline V CDR1 and CDR2: SGHDT, YYEEEE.

The CDR3 DNA reads TGTGCCTGGACCCGATCACCTTCCTACGAGCAGTACTTC. It encodes CAWTRSPSYEQYF. This rearrangement joins TRBV30 to TRBJ2-7; no reliable D call. CDR3 length: 13 amino acids. The V and J ends lost 4 bases and 1 base respectively, with 11 bases between them. Per the germline V gene, CDR1 is GTSNPN and CDR2 is SVGIG (reference sequence).

The DNA for the CDR3 is TGTGCCAGCAGTTTTATTCACCCAGGGAGCAATCAGCCCCAGCATTTT. The encoded protein is CASSFIHPGSNQPQHF. This chain joins TRBV28 and TRBJ1-5; D may be TRBD1 (5 bases). V lost 3 bases and J 1 base, leaving 13 bases between the germline ends. Germline CDR1 is MDHEN and CDR2 is SYDVKM. This CDR3 spans 16 amino acids.

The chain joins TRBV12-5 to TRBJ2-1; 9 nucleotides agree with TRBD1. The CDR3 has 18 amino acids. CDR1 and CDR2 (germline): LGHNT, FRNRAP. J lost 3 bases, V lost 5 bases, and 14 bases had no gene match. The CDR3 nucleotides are TGTGCTAGTGGTATCCCACTCCTCGGGACAGGGCTCTACAATGAGCAGTTCTTC. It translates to CASGIPLLGTGLYNEQFF.

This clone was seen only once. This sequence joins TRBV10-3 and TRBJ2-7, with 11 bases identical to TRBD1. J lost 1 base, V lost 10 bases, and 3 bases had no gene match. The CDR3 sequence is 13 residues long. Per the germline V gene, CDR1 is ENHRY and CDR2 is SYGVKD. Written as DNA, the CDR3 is TGTGCCAGCGGGACAGGGGGATCCTACGAGCAGTACTTC. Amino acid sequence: CASGTGGSYEQYF.

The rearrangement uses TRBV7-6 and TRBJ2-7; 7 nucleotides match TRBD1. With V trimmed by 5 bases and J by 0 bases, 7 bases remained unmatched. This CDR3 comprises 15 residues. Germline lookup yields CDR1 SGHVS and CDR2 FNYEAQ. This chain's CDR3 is CASSLGTASSYEQYF. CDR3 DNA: TGTGCCAGCAGCCTAGGGACAGCGAGCTCCTACGAGCAGTACTTC.

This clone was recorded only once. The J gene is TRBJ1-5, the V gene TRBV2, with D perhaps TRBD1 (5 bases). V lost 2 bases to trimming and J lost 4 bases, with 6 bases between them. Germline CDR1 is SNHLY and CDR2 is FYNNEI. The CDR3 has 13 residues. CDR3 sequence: CASSERGNQPQHF. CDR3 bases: TGTGCCAGCAGTGAAAGGGGAAATCAGCCCCAGCATTTT. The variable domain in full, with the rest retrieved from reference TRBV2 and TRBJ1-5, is EPEVTQTPSHQVTQMGQEVILRCVPISNHLYFYWYRQILGQKVEFLVSFYNNEISEKSEIFDDQFSVERPDGSNFTLKIRSTKLEDSAMYFCASSERGNQPQHFGDGTRLSIL.